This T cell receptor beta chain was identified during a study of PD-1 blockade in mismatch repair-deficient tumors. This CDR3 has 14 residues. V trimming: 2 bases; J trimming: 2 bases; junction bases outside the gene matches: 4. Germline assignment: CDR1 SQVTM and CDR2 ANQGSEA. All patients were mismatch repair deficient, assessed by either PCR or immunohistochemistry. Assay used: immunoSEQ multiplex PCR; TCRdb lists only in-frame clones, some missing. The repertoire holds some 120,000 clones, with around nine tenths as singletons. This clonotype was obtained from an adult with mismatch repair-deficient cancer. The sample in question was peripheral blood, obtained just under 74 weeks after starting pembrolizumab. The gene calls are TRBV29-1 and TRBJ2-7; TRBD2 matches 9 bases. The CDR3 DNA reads TGCAGCGTTGAACGGCGGGAGGGAACCTACGAGCAGTACTTC. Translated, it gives CSVERREGTYEQYF.